The rows below give T cell receptor beta chains drawn from one sample of a study of blood T cell repertoires in COVID-19. Generated by immunoSEQ multiplex PCR, the TCRdb table keeps only in-frame clones and is missing some. The top ten clones hold about 6.8% of a sample with a few hundred thousand clones, around 90% of them seen once. Specimen: peripheral blood. Receptors were obtained from a woman aged 25-40 years with COVID-19, enrolled during active disease. The CDR3 runs from the conserved cysteine through the conserved F or W. Fields, in order: J gene, D gene, clone size, V gene, CDR3 DNA, CDR3 protein. A D gene is named only where the DNA matches it firmly. Size is stated for part of the rows, as once, few or many counts, or as a class when the clone is expanded.

J gene: TRBJ1-1; D gene: TRBD1; clone size: -; V gene: TRBV10-1; CDR3 DNA: TGCGCCAGCAGGACAGGGCACAACACTGAAGCTTTCTTT; CDR3 protein: CASRTGHNTEAFF
J gene: TRBJ1-3; D gene: TRBD1; clone size: -; V gene: TRBV4-3; CDR3 DNA: TGCGCCAGCAGCCAGACAGGGGTTGGAAACACCATATATTTT; CDR3 protein: CASSQTGVGNTIYF
J gene: TRBJ1-3; D gene: TRBD1; clone size: -; V gene: TRBV19; CDR3 DNA: TGTGCCAGTAGTCCGACGCGGACAGGACGCTTGGGAAACACCATATATTTT; CDR3 protein: CASSPTRTGRLGNTIYF
J gene: TRBJ1-5; D gene: -; clone size: -; V gene: TRBV5-5; CDR3 DNA: TGTGCCAGCAGCTTGGAGAGCCTCCACGCGGGTTATAGCAATCAGCCCCAGCATTTT; CDR3 protein: CASSLESLHAGYSNQPQHF
J gene: TRBJ2-1; D gene: TRBD2; clone size: -; V gene: TRBV12-5; CDR3 DNA: TGTGCTAGTGGTTTGGCCCACAGCGGGAGACCCAATGAGCAGTTCTTC; CDR3 protein: CASGLAHSGRPNEQFF
J gene: TRBJ2-1; D gene: -; clone size: -; V gene: TRBV28; CDR3 DNA: TGTGCCAGCGAGAACTATCATTACAATGAGCAGTTCTTC; CDR3 protein: CASENYHYNEQFF
J gene: TRBJ2-1; D gene: -; clone size: -; V gene: TRBV5-6; CDR3 DNA: TGTGCCAGCAGCTTGGACAGGGCGAATGAGCAGTTCTTC; CDR3 protein: CASSLDRANEQFF
J gene: TRBJ1-5; D gene: -; clone size: -; V gene: TRBV15; CDR3 DNA: TGTGCCACCAGCGGAACCGACAGGACCCGCAGCAATCAGCCCCAGCATTTT; CDR3 protein: CATSGTDRTRSNQPQHF
J gene: TRBJ1-2; D gene: TRBD1; clone size: few; V gene: TRBV19; CDR3 DNA: TGTGCCAGTAGGGACAGGGGGACCCACTATGGCTACACCTTC; CDR3 protein: CASRDRGTHYGYTF
J gene: TRBJ1-1; D gene: -; clone size: -; V gene: TRBV4-2; CDR3 DNA: TGTGCCAGCAGCCAAGATCCCGCAGGAATGAACACTGAAGCTTTCTTT; CDR3 protein: CASSQDPAGMNTEAFF
J gene: TRBJ2-7; D gene: TRBD2; clone size: -; V gene: TRBV29-1; CDR3 DNA: TGCAGCGTTGGAGGACTAGTCGACGAGCAGTACTTC; CDR3 protein: CSVGGLVDEQYF
J gene: TRBJ1-1; D gene: -; clone size: -; V gene: TRBV15; CDR3 DNA: TGTGCCACCAGCAGAGTGGGAGCAGGTCGTAATGAAGCTTTCTTT; CDR3 protein: CATSRVGAGRNEAFF
J gene: TRBJ1-5; D gene: -; clone size: -; V gene: TRBV28; CDR3 DNA: TGTGCCAGCAGTTTCGACAGGAGCAATCAGCCCCAGCATTTT; CDR3 protein: CASSFDRSNQPQHF
J gene: TRBJ2-3; D gene: TRBD1; clone size: -; V gene: TRBV27; CDR3 DNA: TGTGCCAGCAGTTTCCTGGGACAGGGACCCACAGATACGCAGTATTTT; CDR3 protein: CASSFLGQGPTDTQYF
J gene: TRBJ1-5; D gene: -; clone size: -; V gene: TRBV6-1; CDR3 DNA: TGTGCCAGCAGTGAGATACAGGGTCACCAGCCCCAGCATTTT; CDR3 protein: CASSEIQGHQPQHF
J gene: TRBJ2-1; D gene: TRBD2; clone size: -; V gene: TRBV5-4; CDR3 DNA: TGTGCCAGCAGCCCTAGCGGGCGCCCATCTGAGCAGTTCTTC; CDR3 protein: CASSPSGRPSEQFF
J gene: TRBJ2-7; D gene: -; clone size: -; V gene: TRBV19; CDR3 DNA: TGTGCCAGTAGTCCGGGAAACGGGGGCTACGAGCAGTACTTC; CDR3 protein: CASSPGNGGYEQYF
J gene: TRBJ1-1; D gene: -; clone size: -; V gene: TRBV30; CDR3 DNA: TGTGCCTGGGGCGGGGGAATGAACACTGAAGCTTTCTTT; CDR3 protein: CAWGGGMNTEAFF